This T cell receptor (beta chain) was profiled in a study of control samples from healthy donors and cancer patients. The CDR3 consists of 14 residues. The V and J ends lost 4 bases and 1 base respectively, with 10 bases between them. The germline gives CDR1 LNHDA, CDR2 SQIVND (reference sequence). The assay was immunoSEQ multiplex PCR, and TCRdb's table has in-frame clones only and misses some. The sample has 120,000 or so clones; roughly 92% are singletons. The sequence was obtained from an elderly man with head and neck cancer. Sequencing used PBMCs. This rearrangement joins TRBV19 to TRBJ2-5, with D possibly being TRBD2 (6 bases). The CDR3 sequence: CASSKIGGQETQYF. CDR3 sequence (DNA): TGTGCCAGTAGTAAGATCGGGGGCCAAGAGACCCAGTACTTC.